A selection of T cell receptor beta chains follows, all from one sample in a study of blood T cells in healthy people across ages. Each CDR3 protein is one row after TCRdb ran MiXCR on the 5' RACE reads. This sample yields roughly 1.5 million distinct CDR3 sequences, of which roughly 43% are seen a single time; roughly 3.7% belongs to the top ten. The sample comprised blood. Source of these receptors: a woman aged 18-29 years in good health. Both conserved end residues are trimmed from each CDR3. D genes are given only for firm matches. Size is stated for part of the rows, as once, few or many counts, or as a class when the clone is expanded.

j_gene | d_gene | v_gene | abundance | CDR3aa
TRBJ2-1 | TRBD2 | TRBV20-1 | - | SAGSLAASSYNVQF
TRBJ2-3 | - | TRBV6-5 | few | ASSYSPNQNTDTQY
TRBJ2-1 | - | TRBV29-1 | once | SASGGLDEQF
- | - | TRBV7-9 | - | ASSSGMYEQY
TRBJ1-1 | - | TRBV20-1 | once | SAPVMNTEAF
TRBJ2-7 | - | TRBV12-3/TRBV12-4 | - | ASSPSGTPSSYNEQY
TRBJ2-5 | - | TRBV4-3 | few | ASSPSSLETQY
TRBJ2-7 | - | TRBV3-1 | many | ASSRGTPYEQY
TRBJ1-2 | TRBD1 | TRBV29-1 | - | SVDRTGRQGGYT
TRBJ2-2 | - | TRBV5-5 | few | ASSLDGTNTGELF
TRBJ2-3 | - | TRBV4-2 | - | ASSLRSHGGAITDTQY
TRBJ2-1 | TRBD2 | TRBV20-1 | - | SASPRLAGGYNEQF
TRBJ2-7 | - | TRBV5-1 | - | ASSLEERGTFEQY
TRBJ1-1 | - | TRBV2 | few | ASSDTTEAF
TRBJ2-1 | TRBD2 | TRBV20-1 | - | SARDVGGTNNEQF
TRBJ1-1 | TRBD1 | TRBV9 | - | ASSEGDRGGVNTEAF
- | - | TRBV10-3 | few | AISESSRPETQY
TRBJ1-4 | - | TRBV20-1 | few | SAIAQGIEKLF
TRBJ2-3 | - | TRBV16 | - | ASSLLAHRSSTDTQY
TRBJ2-4 | - | TRBV30 | few | AWSVLWEQY
- | TRBD2 | TRBV6-2/TRBV6-3 | few | ASGGVAETQY
TRBJ1-2 | TRBD1 | TRBV27 | - | ANKGQGVYGYT
TRBJ2-1 | - | TRBV5-6 | - | ASSLALYEQF
TRBJ2-3 | - | TRBV5-6 | - | ASSLYATTDTQY
TRBJ2-6 | TRBD1 | TRBV30 | few | AWGTGTGANVLT
TRBJ2-4 | - | TRBV4-3 | - | ASSQDVDLNIQY
TRBJ1-3 | - | TRBV5-1 | - | ASSLDSEPGNTIY
TRBJ2-7 | TRBD2 | TRBV7-9 | - | ASSKLAGKSYEQY
TRBJ1-1 | - | TRBV7-2 | - | ASTPTAGSFTEAF
TRBJ2-1 | - | TRBV6-5 | - | AGSYSTGITQF
TRBJ2-1 | - | TRBV3-1 | many | ASSHRGSSYNEQF
TRBJ1-2 | TRBD1 | TRBV5-1 | - | ASSAEPGTGMHGYT
TRBJ2-3 | - | TRBV20-1 | once | SAREWGRTTDTQY
TRBJ2-3 | - | TRBV5-1 | few | ASSVQQVESTDTQY
TRBJ1-4 | - | TRBV15 | - | ATSSEWGPATNEKLF
TRBJ2-7 | TRBD2 | TRBV12-3/TRBV12-4 | - | ASSGLAVAYEQY
TRBJ2-1 | - | TRBV20-1 | few | SARDRRGYEQF
TRBJ2-7 | - | TRBV20-1 | - | SARVIAPIYNEQY
TRBJ2-1 | TRBD2 | TRBV19 | - | ASSIGGRGNEQF
- | - | TRBV29-1 | once | SVEDGGSYNEQY
TRBJ1-2 | - | TRBV9 | few | ASSVVPNYGYT
- | TRBD1 | TRBV7-9 | - | ATEGTRTGEWYEQY
TRBJ1-5 | - | TRBV29-1 | few | SARLGDSNQPQH
TRBJ1-1 | TRBD1 | TRBV30 | - | AWKGTGLSGSEAF